Here is one T cell receptor (beta chain) with its context. This clonotype occurred many times. The antigen it binds to is not known. Nothing much larger sits one base from this clone, and base qualities are not available. Library generation was performed with RACE. Sequencing instrument: NextSeq 500. During library preparation, unique molecular identifiers were attached to individual cDNA molecules so that TCRs could be counted quantitatively and reproducibly. From each blood RNA sample, both TCR alpha and TCR beta chains were sequenced. In the paper's pipeline: A median of approximately 100,000 TCRs per sample was observed, with a range of roughly 20,000 to 750,000. V, J and CDR3 annotation of the TCR reads was performed with the Decombinator software suite. For PS versus PT1 abundance plots, all samples were subsampled to the same number of TCRs (28,000). Expanded TCRs were defined as absent before sensitization and observed at least eight times at the 2-week time point. TCRdb trimmed the raw reads at Q25, called clones with MiXCR and kept productive beta chains. Each CDR3 protein appears once, grouped with its most common genes and DNA. The V and J calls come from TCRdb's annotation, not from the publication. The table for this sample lists about 110,000 distinct CDR3 sequences; around 10% of them were counted only once. Under 4.5% of the sample is held by the ten biggest clonotypes.

The time point label corresponds to: patch test 1, 2 weeks after DPC sensitization. This sample's treatment or condition label indicates: therapeutic diphenylcyclopropenone sensitization with weekly scalp DPC. At each patch-test visit, blood was drawn before the patch test was applied. To be eligible, patients had to be aged 18 to 70, diagnosed with alopecia and judged suitable for DPC therapy, while pregnant patients were excluded. Total RNA was extracted from unfractionated whole blood that had been collected in Tempus Blood RNA tubes. From a lookup of the germline V gene, CDR1 and CDR2 are LGHNA and YSLEER. The CDR3 numbers 16 residues from cysteine through phenylalanine. Kept here is only the CDR3 DNA, which spans 48 bases and is read in frame from base 1. V loses 0 bases at its end and J loses 1 base; junction bases beyond the gene matches: 3. The data stem from a study of human T cells and chemical hapten exposure (dated by TCRdb to about 2021). Study-wide context: For sensitization, 2% DPC in acetone was applied to a 2 cm by 2 cm area of upper inner arm skin. Patients additionally received weekly therapeutic DPC doses to the scalp throughout the approximately 24-week study period. Patch testing on the upper back used Finn chambers containing 0.01% DPC, with scoring done after 6 days according to International Contact Dermatitis Research Group standards. The mostly female patient cohort included alopecia areata with under or over 50% scalp involvement, alopecia totalis and alopecia universalis. Libraries were pooled for sequencing, and variation in per-sample TCR yields was attributed mainly to small differences in library volumes within the pool. The study tracked peripheral blood TCR repertoire changes in vivo during primary and secondary sensitization to the hapten diphenylcyclopropenone (DPC) in alopecia patients. Blood samples were taken from patients before sensitization (week 0) and then at 2, 6 and about 24 weeks after DPC sensitization. For TCR sequencing, blood came from twenty-nine alopecia patients at anywhere from one to four time points (pre-sensitization, 2, 6 and 24 weeks). Overall study results and their limits: The number of PT1 expanded TCRs positively correlated with patch test score, significant at thresholds 8, 16 and 32 but not 4. DPC sensitization did not change how many TCRs were above 1 in 1000 frequency, and no evidence was found of alterations in global repertoire structure. All patients had alopecia, a presumed autoimmune disease, so their immune response might differ from that of healthy individuals. Compared with pre-sensitization or healthy control sets, expanded TCRs formed significantly more large CDR3 similarity clusters, which is consistent with antigen-driven responses. Repeated subsampling changed both the strength of the expansion versus patch-test correlation and the threshold at which the correlation became significant.

The sequence was collected from a woman between 40 and 50 years old with alopecia areata. Some clones in this sample may be carry-over from other donors' samples. The sequence links TRBV4-3 to TRBJ2-3; 8 of the junction bases match TRBD1. The material was whole blood, obtained in connection with sensitization to the hapten diphenylcyclopropenone (DPC). The CDR3 protein sequence reads: CASSQEEGQGTDTQYF. The nucleotide sequence is TGCGCCAGCAGCCAAGAGGAGGGACAGGGCACAGATACGCAGTATTTT.